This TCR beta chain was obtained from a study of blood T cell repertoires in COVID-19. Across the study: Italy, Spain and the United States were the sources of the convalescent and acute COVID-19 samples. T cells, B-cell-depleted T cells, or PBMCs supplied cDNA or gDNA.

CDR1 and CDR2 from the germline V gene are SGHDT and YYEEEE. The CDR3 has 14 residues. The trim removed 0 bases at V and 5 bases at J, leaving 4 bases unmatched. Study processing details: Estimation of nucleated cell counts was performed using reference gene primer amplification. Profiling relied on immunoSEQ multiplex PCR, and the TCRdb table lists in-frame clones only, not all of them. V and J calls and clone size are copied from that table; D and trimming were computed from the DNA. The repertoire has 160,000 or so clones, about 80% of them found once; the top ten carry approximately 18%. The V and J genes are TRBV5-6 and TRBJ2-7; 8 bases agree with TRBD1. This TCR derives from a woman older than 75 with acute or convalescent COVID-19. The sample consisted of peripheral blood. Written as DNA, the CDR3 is TGTGCCAGCAGCTTGGGTCAGGGGGCGAACGAGCAGTACTTC. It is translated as CASSLGQGANEQYF.